These 19 T cell receptor beta chains were all obtained from the same sample, sequenced in a study of T cell changes during pregnancy in multiple sclerosis. TCRdb's copy holds only in-frame clones and misses some; the assay was immunoSEQ multiplex PCR. This table holds approximately 44,000 clones, 90% found once. The sample was CD8+ T cells from peripheral blood mononuclear cells, taken in the third trimester of pregnancy. The receptor source for this set is a female donor with multiple sclerosis, enrolled in a pregnancy study.

The CDR3 loop is CAFYPLNLAGGPSVDTQYF. In nucleotides, the CDR3 is TGTGCCTTTTACCCCCTGAATTTAGCGGGGGGGCCGTCCGTCGATACGCAGTATTTT. This chain joins TRBV30 and TRBJ2-3, with TRBD2 identical over 11 bases. The J segment lost 6 bases and the V segment lost 7 bases, leaving 24 bases of the junction unmatched. Germline V lookup: CDR1 GTSNPN, CDR2 SVGIG (reference sequence). The CDR3 runs 19 residues.

This rearrangement joins TRBV28 to TRBJ2-7; the D gene is possibly TRBD1 (5 bases). The V gene's germline CDR1 is MDHEN and CDR2 SYDVKM. The CDR3 runs to 16 residues. Trimming pared 6 bases from V and 3 bases from J, leaving 21 bases between. The CDR3 loop is CASSPPQGSLLYEQYF. The CDR3 DNA is TGTGCCAGCAGCCCACCCCAGGGATCTCTCCTCTACGAGCAGTACTTC.

This chain uses TRBV4-2 with TRBJ1-2; D gene ambiguous. CDR1 and CDR2 from the germline V gene are LGHNA and YNFKEQ. Trimming removed 0 bases at V and 5 bases at J, with 13 bases between. This CDR3 comprises 15 residues. CDR3 region: CASSQDGAPLYGYTF. CDR3 nucleotide sequence: TGTGCCAGCAGCCAAGATGGCGCACCACTATATGGCTACACCTTC.

The table lists this clone with many counts. The J gene is TRBJ1-5, the V gene TRBV6-1, with 7 nucleotides matching TRBD1. The trim removed 0 bases at V and 5 bases at J, leaving 7 bases unmatched. The CDR3 contains 16 residues. CDR1 and CDR2 (germline): MNHNS, SASEGT. The CDR3 bases are TGTGCCAGCAGTGAAGCTCCCCCAGGGGGTGATCAGCCCCAGCATTTT. Amino acid sequence: CASSEAPPGGDQPQHF.

This clone was detected a few times. This rearrangement joins TRBV10-3 to TRBJ2-7, with a tentative D call TRBD1 (5 bases). V lost 2 bases to trimming and J lost 3 bases, with 8 bases between them. CDR1 is ENHRY and CDR2 is SYGVKD in the germline V gene. The CDR3 consists of 13 residues. Here the CDR3 DNA reads TGTGCCATCAGTGAGGCCAGGGACTACGAGCAGTACTTC. Protein sequence: CAISEARDYEQYF.

V gene TRBV6-1 combines with J gene TRBJ2-7; D gene uncertain. The V end was cut by 7 bases, the J end by 3 bases, with 16 bases between. CDR1 is MNHNS and CDR2 is SASEGT in the germline V gene. The CDR3 loop spans 14 amino acids. As DNA, the CDR3 is TGTGCCAGCATTGGTCAGAACGATTTCTACGAGCAGTACTTC. Amino acids: CASIGQNDFYEQYF.

This chain uses TRBV6-1 with TRBJ2-1; D possibly corresponds to TRBD2 (6 bases). The V and J ends lost 4 bases and 9 bases respectively, with 22 bases between them. The CDR3 runs 16 residues. Germline V gives CDR1 MNHNS, CDR2 SASEGT. The CDR3: CASSAPRGLLASEQFF. In DNA form, the CDR3 reads TGTGCCAGCAGTGCTCCTAGGGGACTTTTAGCCAGTGAGCAGTTCTTC.

The chain recombines TRBV9 with TRBJ2-7; D remains unclear. The ends were cut back, 0 bases at V and 2 bases at J, with 9 bases in the middle. The CDR3 covers 14 residues. Germline V gene data show CDR1 as SGDLS and CDR2 as YYNGEE. CDR3 bases: TGTGCCAGCAGCGTAGCCCCATCTACCTACGAGCAGTACTTC. Its translation is CASSVAPSTYEQYF.

The chain employs TRBV5-6 and TRBJ2-2; a weak D match, TRBD2 (7 bases). CDR3 size: 18 residues. V was clipped by 0 bases and J by 3 bases, with 18 bases between them. Germline lookup yields CDR1 SGHDT and CDR2 YYEEEE. For the CDR3, the DNA is TGTGCCAGCAGCTTGGGACACGTCGGGGGGCAAGACACCGGGGAGCTGTTTTTT. Its translation is CASSLGHVGGQDTGELFF.

The chain joins TRBV2 to TRBJ1-1; a weak D match, TRBD1 (5 bases). Germline CDR1 is SNHLY and CDR2 is FYNNEI. The CDR3 contains 15 residues. Trimming pared 2 bases from V and 3 bases from J, leaving 13 bases between. CDR3 nucleotide sequence: TGTGCCAGCAGTGAATATAGGCCAGGGTACACTGAAGCTTTCTTT. It encodes CASSEYRPGYTEAFF.

The count of this clone is one. The rearrangement joins TRBV30 to TRBJ2-1; 8 bases align to TRBD2. Germline lookup yields CDR1 GTSNPN and CDR2 SVGIG (reference sequence). The junction had 8 bases not matched to a gene; V was cut back by 3 bases and J by 4 bases. This CDR3 is built from 15 residues. DNA for the CDR3: TGTGCCTGGAGAGTGGCTAGCGGGTTATACAATGAGCAGTTCTTC. Translated: CAWRVASGLYNEQFF.

The V gene is TRBV11-2, the J gene TRBJ2-2; no clear D gene. Germline CDR1 and CDR2: SGHAT and FQNNGV. The length of the CDR3 is 11 residues. Trimming took 7 bases from V and 3 from J, leaving 3 bases between them. CDR3 sequence (DNA): TGTGCCAGCACGGACACCGGGGAGCTGTTTTTT. This gives the protein CASTDTGELFF.

CDR3 nucleotides: TGTGCCAGCACAGAAGGGACAGACTACGAGCAGTACTTC. Translating gives CASTEGTDYEQYF. J is TRBJ2-7 and V is TRBV28; 7 bases line up with TRBD1. This CDR3 has 13 amino acids. Germline V gene lookup returns CDR1 MDHEN and CDR2 SYDVKM. The junction had 6 bases not matched to a gene; V was cut back by 7 bases and J by 3 bases. The whole variable domain, filled in from reference TRBV28 and TRBJ2-7, reads DVKVTQSSRYLVKRTGEKVFLECVQDMDHENMFWYRQDPGLGLRLIYFSYDVKMKEKGDIPEGYSVSREKKERFSLILESASTNQTSMYLCASTEGTDYEQYFGPGTRLTVT.

This clone was recorded only once. V usage is TRBV4-3 and J usage is TRBJ1-2; D is possibly TRBD1 (5 bases). Germline V lookup: CDR1 LGHNA, CDR2 YSLEER. The CDR3 is made up of 18 amino acids. V lost 3 bases and J lost 4, with 24 bases in between. The CDR3 DNA reads as TGCGCCAGCAGCCAGGGTGGCAGGGAATACCGAGAATTCTATGGCTACACCTTC. This encodes CASSQGGREYREFYGYTF.

This chain joins TRBV28 and TRBJ1-1; unclear D gene. The CDR3 has 13 residues. Trimming shortened V by 2 bases and J by 5 bases, and 9 bases separated the two germline ends. Per germline, CDR1 MDHEN and CDR2 SYDVKM. DNA for the CDR3: TGTGCCAGCAGTTTAACGGTCAGGACTGAAGCTTTCTTT. Translation gives CASSLTVRTEAFF.

This chain links TRBV4-3 with TRBJ1-1, with a weak D call TRBD1 (5 bases). There are 13 residues in the CDR3. Per the germline V gene, CDR1 is LGHNA and CDR2 is YSLEER. V was cut by 4 bases and J by 5 bases, with 11 bases left in between. The DNA for the CDR3 is TGCGCCAGCAGCCGTTCAGGGTTGACTGAAGCTTTCTTT. Translation gives CASSRSGLTEAFF.

V gene TRBV5-1 combines with J gene TRBJ1-1; TRBD1 matches 9 bases. From germline, CDR1 is SGHRS and CDR2 YFSETQ. Losses at the gene ends were 4 bases for V and 5 bases for J; bases not matched to a gene: 15. CDR3 length: 17 residues. Here the CDR3 DNA reads TGCGCCAGCAGCCTGGATTACCCGGGACAGGGTATGACTGAAGCTTTCTTT. Its protein product is CASSLDYPGQGMTEAFF.

This chain connects TRBV14 to TRBJ2-1; 13 bases agree with TRBD2. The CDR3 totals 18 residues. Per the germline V gene, CDR1 is SGHDN and CDR2 is FVKESK. The ends lost 1 base at V and 7 bases at J; junction bases unmatched: 10. The CDR3, as DNA: TGTGCCAGCAGCCAAGGAGGGCTTACGACTAGCGGGGGGAATGAGCAGTTCTTC. This translates into CASSQGGLTTSGGNEQFF. The full variable domain, rest sourced from reference TRBV14 and TRBJ2-1, is EAGVTQFPSHSVIEKGQTVTLRCDPISGHDNLYWYRRVMGKEIKFLLHFVKESKQDESGMPNNRFLAERTGGTYSTLKVQPAELEDSGVYFCASSQGGLTTSGGNEQFFGPGTRLTVL.

The chain is built from TRBV7-2 and TRBJ2-7; D perhaps matches TRBD2 (6 bases). CDR1 is SGHTA and CDR2 is FQGNSA in the germline V gene. V lost 5 bases, J lost 5 bases, and 19 bases lay in between. This CDR3 has 15 residues. The DNA of the CDR3 is TGTGCCAGCAGCGAATGGGCGGAGGGACCCCACGAGCAGTACTTC. This encodes CASSEWAEGPHEQYF.